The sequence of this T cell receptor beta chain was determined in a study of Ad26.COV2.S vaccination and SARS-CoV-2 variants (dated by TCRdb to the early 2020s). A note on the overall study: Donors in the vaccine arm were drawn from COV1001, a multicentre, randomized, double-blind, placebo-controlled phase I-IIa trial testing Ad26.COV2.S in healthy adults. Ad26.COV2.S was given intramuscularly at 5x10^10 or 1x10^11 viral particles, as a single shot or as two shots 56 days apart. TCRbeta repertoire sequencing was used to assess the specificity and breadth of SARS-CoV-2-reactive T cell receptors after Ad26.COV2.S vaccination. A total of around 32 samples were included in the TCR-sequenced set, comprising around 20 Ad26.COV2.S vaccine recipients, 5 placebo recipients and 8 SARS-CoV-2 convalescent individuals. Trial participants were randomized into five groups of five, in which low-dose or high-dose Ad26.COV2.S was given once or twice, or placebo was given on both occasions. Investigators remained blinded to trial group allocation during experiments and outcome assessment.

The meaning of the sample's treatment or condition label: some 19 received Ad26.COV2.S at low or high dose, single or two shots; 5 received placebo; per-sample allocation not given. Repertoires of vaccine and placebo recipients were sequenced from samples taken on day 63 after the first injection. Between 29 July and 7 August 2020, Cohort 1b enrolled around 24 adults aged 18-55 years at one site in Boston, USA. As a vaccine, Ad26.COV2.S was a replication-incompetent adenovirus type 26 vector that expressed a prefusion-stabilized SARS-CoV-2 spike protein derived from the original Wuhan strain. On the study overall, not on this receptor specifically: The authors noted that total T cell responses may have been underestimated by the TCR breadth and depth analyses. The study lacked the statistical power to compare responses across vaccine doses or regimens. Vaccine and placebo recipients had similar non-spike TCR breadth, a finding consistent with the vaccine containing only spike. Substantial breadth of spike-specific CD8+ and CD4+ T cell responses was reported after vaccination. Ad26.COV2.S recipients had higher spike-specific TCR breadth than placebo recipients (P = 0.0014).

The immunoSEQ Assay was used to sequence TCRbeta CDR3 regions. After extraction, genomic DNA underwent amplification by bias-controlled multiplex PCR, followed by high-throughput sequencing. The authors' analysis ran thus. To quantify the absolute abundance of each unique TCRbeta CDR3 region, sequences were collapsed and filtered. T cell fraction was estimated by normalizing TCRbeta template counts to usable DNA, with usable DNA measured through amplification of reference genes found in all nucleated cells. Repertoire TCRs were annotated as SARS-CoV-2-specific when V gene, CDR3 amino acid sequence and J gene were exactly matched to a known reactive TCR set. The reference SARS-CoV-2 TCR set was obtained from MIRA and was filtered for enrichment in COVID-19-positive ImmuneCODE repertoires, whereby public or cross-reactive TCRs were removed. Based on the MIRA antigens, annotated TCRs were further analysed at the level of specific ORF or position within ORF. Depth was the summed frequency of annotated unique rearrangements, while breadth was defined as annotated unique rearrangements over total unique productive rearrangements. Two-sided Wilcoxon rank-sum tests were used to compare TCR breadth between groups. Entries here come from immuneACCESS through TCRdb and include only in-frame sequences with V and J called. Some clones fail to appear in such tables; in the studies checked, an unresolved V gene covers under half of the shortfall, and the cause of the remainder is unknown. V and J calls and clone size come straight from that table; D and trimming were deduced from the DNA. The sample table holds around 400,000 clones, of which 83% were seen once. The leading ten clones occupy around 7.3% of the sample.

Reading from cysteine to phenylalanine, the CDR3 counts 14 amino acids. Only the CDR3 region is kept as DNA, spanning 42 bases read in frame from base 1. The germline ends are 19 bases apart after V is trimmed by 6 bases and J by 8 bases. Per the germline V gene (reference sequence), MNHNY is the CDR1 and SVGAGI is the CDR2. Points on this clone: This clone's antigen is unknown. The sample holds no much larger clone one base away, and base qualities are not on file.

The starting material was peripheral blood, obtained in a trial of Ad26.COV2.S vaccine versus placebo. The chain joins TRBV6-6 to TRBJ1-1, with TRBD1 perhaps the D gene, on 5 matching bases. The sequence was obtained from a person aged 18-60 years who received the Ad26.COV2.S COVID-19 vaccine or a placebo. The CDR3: CASSSPGRPSEAFF. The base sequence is TGTGCCAGCAGCTCCCCGGGACGTCCGAGCGAAGCTTTCTTT.